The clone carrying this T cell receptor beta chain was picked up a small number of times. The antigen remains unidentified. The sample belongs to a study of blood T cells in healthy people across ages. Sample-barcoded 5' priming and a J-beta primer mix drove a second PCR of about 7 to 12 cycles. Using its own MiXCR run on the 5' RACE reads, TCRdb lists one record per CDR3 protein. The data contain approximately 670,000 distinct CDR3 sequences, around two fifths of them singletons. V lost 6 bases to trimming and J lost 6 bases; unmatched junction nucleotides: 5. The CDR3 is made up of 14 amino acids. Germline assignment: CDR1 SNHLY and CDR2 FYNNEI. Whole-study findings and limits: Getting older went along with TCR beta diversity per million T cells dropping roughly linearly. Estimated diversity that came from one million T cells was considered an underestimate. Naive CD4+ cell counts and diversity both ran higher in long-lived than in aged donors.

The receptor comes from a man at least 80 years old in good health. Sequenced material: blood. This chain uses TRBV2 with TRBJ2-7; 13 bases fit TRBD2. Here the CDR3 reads CASRAGLAGSEQYF. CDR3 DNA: TGTGCCAGCAGGGCGGGACTAGCGGGGAGCGAGCAGTACTTC.